These T cell receptor beta chains were read from a single sample in a study of CD8 T cells in ankylosing spondylitis. MiXCR, run by TCRdb on the 5' RACE reads, gives a single entry per CDR3 protein. Of around 220,000 distinct CDR3 sequences listed, about 10% are singletons. The sample comprised blood, either unsorted or a sorted T cell fraction (not recorded which). Every receptor here comes from a male donor with ankylosing spondylitis or in good health (not recorded which). Each CDR3 is given with its conserved first and last residue. Each record gives: J gene, V gene, D gene, clone size, CDR3 protein, CDR3 DNA. The D gene is left open where the match is weak. Clone size, where shown, is once, few, many, or a class for clones that have expanded.

J gene: TRBJ2-7
V gene: TRBV3-1
D gene: TRBD2
clone size: .
CDR3 protein: CASSQGQTSGADEQYF
CDR3 DNA: TGTGCCAGCAGCCAAGGGCAGACTAGCGGGGCTGACGAGCAGTACTTC

J gene: TRBJ2-3
V gene: TRBV30
D gene: TRBD2
clone size: .
CDR3 protein: CAWMASGGARDTQYF
CDR3 DNA: TGTGCCTGGATGGCAAGCGGGGGGGCCAGAGATACGCAGTATTTT

J gene: TRBJ2-7
V gene: TRBV6-5
D gene: .
clone size: .
CDR3 protein: CASSSLGMLSSYEQYF
CDR3 DNA: TGTGCCAGCAGTTCACTAGGAATGCTGAGCTCCTACGAGCAGTACTTC

J gene: TRBJ2-2
V gene: TRBV12-3/TRBV12-4
D gene: TRBD1
clone size: .
CDR3 protein: CASSRSTGVTGELFF
CDR3 DNA: TGTGCCAGCAGTCGGTCGACAGGGGTCACCGGGGAGCTGTTTTTT

J gene: TRBJ1-1
V gene: TRBV18
D gene: .
clone size: few
CDR3 protein: CASSPSNTEAFF
CDR3 DNA: TGTGCCAGCTCACCATCCAACACTGAAGCTTTCTTT

J gene: TRBJ2-5
V gene: TRBV3-1
D gene: TRBD2
clone size: .
CDR3 protein: CASSQFGLAEQETQYF
CDR3 DNA: TGTGCCAGCAGCCAATTTGGACTAGCGGAGCAAGAGACCCAGTACTTC

J gene: TRBJ1-3
V gene: TRBV29-1
D gene: .
clone size: many
CDR3 protein: CSVEFSGNTIYF
CDR3 DNA: TGCAGCGTTGAGTTCTCTGGAAACACCATATATTTT

J gene: TRBJ2-1
V gene: TRBV11-3
D gene: TRBD2
clone size: .
CDR3 protein: CASSLSDGVAGAGEQFF
CDR3 DNA: TGTGCCAGCAGCTTATCCGATGGGGTAGCGGGGGCAGGTGAGCAGTTCTTC

J gene: TRBJ1-6
V gene: TRBV7-3
D gene: .
clone size: many
CDR3 protein: CASSPDRNSPLHF
CDR3 DNA: TGTGCCAGCAGCCCGGACAGAAATTCACCCCTCCACTTT

J gene: TRBJ2-7
V gene: TRBV6-5
D gene: TRBD1
clone size: .
CDR3 protein: CASSYGILQGAFYEQYF
CDR3 DNA: TGTGCCAGCAGTTACGGAATTCTACAGGGGGCCTTCTACGAGCAGTACTTC

J gene: TRBJ2-1
V gene: TRBV7-3
D gene: .
clone size: many
CDR3 protein: CASSPGAGGPYNEQFF
CDR3 DNA: TGTGCCAGCAGCCCCGGGGCAGGGGGGCCCTACAATGAGCAGTTCTTC

J gene: TRBJ1-2
V gene: TRBV2
D gene: TRBD1
clone size: many
CDR3 protein: CASTLGQGAYGYTF
CDR3 DNA: TGTGCCAGCACCCTGGGACAGGGGGCTTACGGCTACACCTTC

J gene: TRBJ2-7
V gene: TRBV12-3/TRBV12-4
D gene: .
clone size: many
CDR3 protein: CASSDRWVYEQYF
CDR3 DNA: TGTGCCAGCAGTGATCGATGGGTCTACGAGCAGTACTTC

J gene: TRBJ2-1
V gene: TRBV6-5
D gene: TRBD1
clone size: .
CDR3 protein: CASSSGGGQVGNEQFF
CDR3 DNA: TGTGCCAGCAGTTCGGGTGGGGGACAGGTGGGCAATGAGCAGTTCTTC

J gene: TRBJ2-5
V gene: TRBV9
D gene: TRBD2
clone size: .
CDR3 protein: CASSASGAQQETQYF
CDR3 DNA: TGTGCCAGCAGCGCTAGCGGGGCCCAACAAGAGACCCAGTACTTC

J gene: TRBJ1-4
V gene: TRBV25-1
D gene: .
clone size: many
CDR3 protein: CASSETRDEKLFF
CDR3 DNA: TGTGCCAGCAGTGAAACCAGGGATGAAAAACTGTTTTTT

J gene: TRBJ2-5
V gene: TRBV5-1
D gene: .
clone size: many
CDR3 protein: CASSFEVETQYF
CDR3 DNA: TGCGCCAGCAGCTTTGAGGTGGAGACCCAGTACTTC

J gene: TRBJ1-2
V gene: TRBV3-1
D gene: .
clone size: many
CDR3 protein: CASSQGPVLYGYTF
CDR3 DNA: TGTGCCAGCAGCCAAGGCCCGGTTCTGTATGGCTACACCTTC

J gene: TRBJ1-6
V gene: TRBV7-3
D gene: .
clone size: many
CDR3 protein: CASSLRVDNSPLHF
CDR3 DNA: TGTGCCAGCAGCTTAAGAGTAGATAATTCACCCCTCCACTTT

J gene: TRBJ2-1
V gene: TRBV20-1
D gene: .
clone size: few
CDR3 protein: CSAGLGSEQFF
CDR3 DNA: TGCAGTGCTGGTTTGGGAAGTGAGCAGTTCTTC

J gene: TRBJ2-7
V gene: TRBV6-5
D gene: TRBD1
clone size: few
CDR3 protein: CASRTGVDEQYF
CDR3 DNA: TGTGCCAGCAGGACAGGGGTCGACGAGCAGTACTTC

J gene: TRBJ2-5
V gene: TRBV5-1
D gene: TRBD2
clone size: many
CDR3 protein: CASSYEPGLAYETQYF
CDR3 DNA: TGCGCCAGCAGCTACGAACCGGGACTAGCGTATGAGACCCAGTACTTC

J gene: TRBJ2-2
V gene: TRBV6-1
D gene: TRBD1
clone size: many
CDR3 protein: CASSMGTGGYTGELFF
CDR3 DNA: TGTGCCAGCAGTATGGGGACAGGGGGCTATACCGGGGAGCTGTTTTTT

J gene: TRBJ2-1
V gene: TRBV29-1
D gene: TRBD1
clone size: many
CDR3 protein: CSVMTEGATSYNEQFF
CDR3 DNA: TGCAGCGTTATGACCGAGGGGGCTACATCCTACAATGAGCAGTTCTTC

J gene: TRBJ1-1
V gene: TRBV20-1
D gene: TRBD1
clone size: .
CDR3 protein: CSARDPGQRNTEAFF
CDR3 DNA: TGCAGTGCTAGAGATCCGGGACAGAGGAACACTGAAGCTTTCTTT

J gene: TRBJ2-1
V gene: TRBV15
D gene: TRBD1
clone size: many
CDR3 protein: CATSRDRLNRGEDNEQFF
CDR3 DNA: TGTGCCACCAGCAGAGATAGACTGAACAGGGGCGAGGACAATGAGCAGTTCTTC

J gene: TRBJ2-2
V gene: TRBV15
D gene: .
clone size: .
CDR3 protein: CATPSPKNTGELFF
CDR3 DNA: TGTGCCACCCCATCCCCGAAGAACACCGGGGAGCTGTTTTTT

J gene: TRBJ2-1
V gene: TRBV20-1
D gene: TRBD1
clone size: many
CDR3 protein: CSASTDRDSYNEQFF
CDR3 DNA: TGCAGTGCTAGCACGGACAGGGATTCCTACAATGAGCAGTTCTTC

J gene: TRBJ2-1
V gene: TRBV28
D gene: TRBD1
clone size: many
CDR3 protein: CASSSGTVYNEQFF
CDR3 DNA: TGTGCCAGCAGTTCCGGGACAGTCTACAATGAGCAGTTCTTC

J gene: TRBJ2-7
V gene: TRBV7-2
D gene: .
clone size: few
CDR3 protein: CASSFAVGHSYEQYF
CDR3 DNA: TGTGCCAGCAGCTTCGCAGTAGGACACTCCTACGAGCAGTACTTC